What follows are 28 T cell receptor beta chains derived from one specimen sequenced in a study of T cells in Graves' hyperthyroidism and ophthalmopathy. TCR beta CDR3 regions were amplified from RNA transcripts. First-round RT-PCR targeting the TCR CDR3 was performed with the HTBI primer set. Each CDR3 protein gets one entry after TCRdb re-called the multiplex PCR reads with MiXCR. The sample holds fewer than 650,000 distinct CDR3 sequences, 40% to 50% seen once. The material sequenced was peripheral blood or thyroid tissue (not recorded which). These receptors originate from an adult woman with Graves' disease, either hyperthyroidism or ophthalmopathy (not recorded which).

This clonotype has ten or more counts. J is TRBJ2-5 and V is TRBV7-9, with 8 bases aligning to TRBD1. The CDR3 extends over 15 amino acids. Trimming cost V 5 bases and J 5 bases; bases outside gene matches: 10. Per the germline V gene, CDR1 is SEHNR and CDR2 is FQNEAQ (reference sequence). CDR3 DNA: TGTGCCAGCAGCCCCTGGACAGGGAGAGAGGAGACCCAGTACTTC. Encoded protein: CASSPWTGREETQYF.

The chain employs TRBV7-9 and TRBJ2-5; TRBD1 matches 7 bases. V lost 5 bases to trimming and J lost 3 bases; unmatched junction nucleotides: 9. The V gene's germline CDR1 is SEHNR and CDR2 FQNEAQ (reference sequence). CDR3 length equals 15 residues. The CDR3 DNA sequence: TGTGCCAGCAGCCCTTCAGGGGGAGAAAAAGAGACCCAGTACTTC. The encoded protein is CASSPSGGEKETQYF.

The table lists this clonotype with many counts. The gene calls are TRBV19 and TRBJ2-5; D gene uncertain. The germline CDR1 and CDR2 sequences are LNHDA and SQIVND (reference sequence). The length of the CDR3 is 15 residues. The V end lost 7 bases, the J end lost 1 base, and 16 bases lay between the germline ends. The CDR3 region has the DNA TGTGCCAGTAATTCGGGCCCCAGGCTCCAAGAGACCCAGTACTTC. This codes for CASNSGPRLQETQYF.

The rearrangement links TRBV5-1 to TRBJ1-5; D perhaps matches TRBD1 (6 bases). The CDR3 sequence is 15 residues long. Between the trimmed V and J ends, which lost 5 bases and 4 bases, there was a span of 16 bases. Germline values: CDR1 SGHRS, CDR2 YFSETQ. DNA of the CDR3: TGCGCCAGCAGTCCAGGGGAAAGAGAAAATCAGCCCCAGCATTTT. Its protein is CASSPGERENQPQHF.

The rearrangement links TRBV29-1 to TRBJ2-7, with a weak D call TRBD2 (5 bases). CDR1 SQVTM and CDR2 ANQGSEA come from the germline V gene. This CDR3 comprises 14 residues. V was trimmed by 7 bases and J by 4 bases, leaving 20 bases between them. This CDR3 reads CSAANMGSGYEQYF. CDR3 nucleotide sequence: TGCAGCGCCGCCAATATGGGTTCGGGGTACGAGCAGTACTTC.

The V and J genes are TRBV4-2 and TRBJ1-4; no clear D. The germline V gene has CDR1 LGHNA and CDR2 YNFKEQ. The V end was cut by 4 bases, the J end by 8 bases, with 14 bases between. The CDR3 is 14 residues long. In DNA, the CDR3 is TGTGCCAGCAGCCGGGGAAGCGGGGAGGAAAAACTGTTTTTT. Protein sequence: CASSRGSGEEKLFF.

This clonotype was picked up many times. The rearrangement links TRBV19 to TRBJ2-7; 11 nucleotides agree with TRBD2. This CDR3 comprises 17 residues. Losses at the gene ends were 1 base for V and 0 bases for J; bases not matched to a gene: 5. CDR1 and CDR2 (germline): LNHDA, SQIVND (reference sequence). For the CDR3, the DNA is TGTGCCAGTAGTATAGCCGCCGGGACTAGCGGCTCCTACGAGCAGTACTTC. Encoded protein: CASSIAAGTSGSYEQYF.

This clonotype was detected ten times or more. The rearrangement links TRBV5-1 to TRBJ1-4, with TRBD1 matching 9 bases. The CDR3 consists of 16 residues. Trimming took 4 bases from V and 0 from J; bases not matched to a gene: 4. CDR1 is SGHRS, CDR2 YFSETQ, per germline. CDR3 bases: TGCGCCAGCAGCACCAGACAGGGGGCAACTAATGAAAAACTGTTTTTT. This encodes CASSTRQGATNEKLFF.

This clonotype appeared a few times. The V gene is TRBV25-1, the J gene TRBJ1-1; 7 bases are a match to TRBD1. Germline CDR1 and CDR2: MGHDK and SYGVNS. The ends lost 6 bases at V and 7 bases at J; junction bases unmatched: 5. This CDR3 is 12 amino acids long. CDR3 protein: CASRRGQVEAFF. The CDR3 DNA follows: TGTGCCAGCAGGAGGGGGCAGGTTGAAGCTTTCTTT.

The chain employs TRBV6-1 and TRBJ2-2; D possibly matches TRBD1 or TRBD2 (5 bases each). From germline, CDR1 is MNHNS and CDR2 SASEGT. The CDR3 sequence is 16 residues long. With 5 bases removed from V and 3 bases from J, the gap between germline ends came to 16 bases. This CDR3 is CASSSGTRLDTGELFF. CDR3 coding DNA: TGTGCCAGCAGTTCGGGGACCAGACTTGACACCGGGGAGCTGTTTTTT.

This clonotype has only one observation. The V call is TRBV2, the J call TRBJ1-1; no reliable D call. V shed 7 bases and J shed 1 base, with 10 bases lying between them. The CDR3 is 13 residues long. Germline CDR1 and CDR2: SNHLY and FYNNEI. Here the CDR3 reads CASKIGPNTEAFF. The CDR3 coding sequence is TGTGCCAGCAAGATAGGACCGAACACTGAAGCTTTCTTT.

The chain employs TRBV10-3 and TRBJ1-1, with D tentatively TRBD1 (5 bases). The CDR3 is 15 residues long. The V gene lost 3 bases and the J gene lost 3 bases, with 14 bases spanning the gap. The V gene's germline CDR1 is ENHRY and CDR2 SYGVKD. CDR3 DNA sequence: TGTGCCATCAGTGAAAAATCAGGGAGATACACTGAAGCTTTCTTT. Translated: CAISEKSGRYTEAFF.

This clonotype was counted many times. The rearrangement uses TRBV12-3 or TRBV12-4 and TRBJ2-7; 10 bases align to TRBD2. There are 15 residues in the CDR3. Losses at the gene ends were 5 bases for V and 7 bases for J; bases not matched to a gene: 11. Here the CDR3 DNA reads TGTGCCAGCAGTCCTGCCCCTAGCGGGAGTGTGGAGCAGTACTTC. The encoded protein is CASSPAPSGSVEQYF.

This clonotype was detected a few times. This sequence joins TRBV9 and TRBJ2-2; 7 bases are shared with TRBD1. The V segment lost 0 bases and the J segment 5 bases; nucleotides outside the gene matches: 4. This CDR3 is 15 amino acids long. Germline loops: CDR1 SGDLS, CDR2 YYNGEE. The CDR3 is CASSVEGAGTGELFF. The CDR3 bases are TGTGCCAGCAGCGTAGAGGGGGCAGGGACCGGGGAGCTGTTTTTT.

The DNA of the CDR3 is TGTGCCAGCAGCTTGGCCGCCAATGGGGACACTGAAGCTTTCTTT. It is translated as CASSLAANGDTEAFF. The chain carries TRBV7-3 and TRBJ1-1; no definite D call. CDR3 length equals 15 residues. CDR1 and CDR2 (germline): SGHTA, FQGTGA. V was clipped by 3 bases and J by 3 bases, with 14 bases between them.

In its sample, this clonotype was seen many times. This chain connects TRBV7-3 to TRBJ1-2; 12 nucleotides agree with TRBD1. V lost 5 bases, J lost 7 bases, and 5 bases stayed unmatched. The CDR3 runs to 14 residues. CDR1 SGHTA and CDR2 FQGTGA come from the germline V gene. Written as DNA, the CDR3 is TGTGCCAGCAGCCCAGGGACAGGGGGCTTTGGCTACACCTTC. It codes for CASSPGTGGFGYTF.

The rearrangement joins TRBV10-3 to TRBJ2-5, with D perhaps TRBD2 (5 bases). CDR1 ENHRY and CDR2 SYGVKD come from the germline V gene. V was trimmed by 4 bases and J by 5 bases, leaving 17 bases between them. This CDR3 spans 15 amino acids. The CDR3 spells CAISGEQSGRETQYF. The CDR3 DNA reads TGTGCCATCAGTGGGGAACAGAGCGGCCGGGAGACCCAGTACTTC.

The chain combines TRBV20-1 with TRBJ2-7, with 7 bases identical to TRBD2. This CDR3 region has 15 residues. Trimming took 3 bases from V and 0 from J; bases not matched to a gene: 8. Germline CDR1 and CDR2: DFQATT and SNEGSKA (reference sequence). Here the CDR3 reads CSARGGGSSSYEQYF. The CDR3 DNA reads TGCAGTGCTAGGGGTGGCGGGAGCAGCTCCTACGAGCAGTACTTC.

The sample holds many counts of this clonotype. The J gene is TRBJ1-5, the V gene TRBV7-8; D is undetermined. The CDR3 is 14 amino acids. Germline V CDR1 and CDR2: SGHVS, FQNEAQ. Trimming stripped 1 base from V and 3 bases from J, with 7 bases between. CDR3 in DNA: TGTGCCAGCAGCTTAGGAGGTCACAATCAGCCCCAGCATTTT. It encodes CASSLGGHNQPQHF.

The CDR3 loop is CASSFLRNEQYF. In DNA, the CDR3 is TGTGCCAGCAGTTTTTTGAGGAACGAGCAGTACTTC. The chain couples TRBV28 to TRBJ2-7; D gene unclear. The length of the CDR3 is 12 residues. With 3 bases removed from V and 5 bases from J, the gap between germline ends came to 8 bases. From germline, CDR1 is MDHEN and CDR2 SYDVKM.

The chain is built from TRBV25-1 and TRBJ1-2, with D tentatively TRBD1 (5 bases). The germline gives CDR1 MGHDK, CDR2 SYGVNS. The CDR3 has 12 residues. The V and J ends lost 6 bases and 7 bases respectively, with 12 bases between them. The CDR3 coding sequence is TGTGCCAGCAGCGTCAGGGAGTCTGGCTACACCTTC. Its translation: CASSVRESGYTF.

Comment on this clonotype: Relative to the germline gene, one junction end is altered; a read error may explain this. The chain joins TRBV10-2 to TRBJ1-1; D not resolved. Germline CDR1 reads WSHSY; CDR2 reads SAAADI. CDR3 length equals 13 residues. The CDR3 spells CASRGAPNTEAFF. Written as DNA, the CDR3 is TGTGCCAGCAGAGGTGCGCCTAACACTGAAGCTTTCTTT.

The genes are TRBV7-9 and TRBJ2-5; D is possibly TRBD2 (6 bases). The V gene lost 4 bases and the J gene lost 5 bases, with 23 bases spanning the gap. Germline V CDR1 and CDR2: SEHNR, FQNEAQ (reference sequence). The CDR3 is made up of 17 amino acids. The CDR3: CASSWGSLVRDGETQYF. The CDR3 bases are TGTGCCAGCAGCTGGGGGTCGCTAGTGCGGGATGGCGAGACCCAGTACTTC.

Written as DNA, the CDR3 is TGCAGCGTAGCATCGGGACGGCACTACGAGCAGTACTTC. Encoded protein: CSVASGRHYEQYF. The chain carries TRBV29-1 and TRBJ2-7; perhaps D is TRBD1 or TRBD2 (5 bases each). The CDR3 length is 13 residues. Germline CDR1 is SQVTM and CDR2 is ANQGSEA. V lost 6 bases to trimming and J lost 3 bases, with 15 bases between them.

At least ten counts were recorded for this clonotype. The chain couples TRBV6-1 to TRBJ1-5, with 8 bases fitting TRBD1. CDR1 is MNHNS and CDR2 is SASEGT in the germline V gene. Germline trimming cut 6 bases from V and 4 bases from J; bases unmatched to any gene: 5. The CDR3 runs to 14 residues. This chain's CDR3 is CASRGTGMNQPQHF. The CDR3, as DNA: TGTGCCAGCAGAGGGACAGGAATGAATCAGCCCCAGCATTTT.

At least ten counts were recorded for this clonotype. V and J are TRBV15 and TRBJ1-1; 7 bases line up with TRBD1. Looked up from germline, CDR1 is LNHNV and CDR2 is YYDKDF (reference sequence). The CDR3 covers 17 residues. V dropped 0 bases and J dropped 1; count of bases not matched to a gene: 8. Here the CDR3 DNA reads TGTGCCACCAGCAGAGATGACACGGGACAGCGGAACACTGAAGCTTTCTTT. This encodes CATSRDDTGQRNTEAFF.

This clonotype was observed at least ten times. The chain combines TRBV7-2 with TRBJ2-5, with TRBD2 as a possible D gene (6 bases). The CDR3 spans 15 residues. The ends were cut back, 4 bases at V and 1 base at J, with 13 bases in the middle. Germline V gives CDR1 SGHTA, CDR2 FQGNSA. This chain's CDR3 is CASSSYSSVQETQYF. CDR3 coding DNA: TGTGCCAGCAGCTCGTACTCTAGCGTCCAAGAGACCCAGTACTTC.

This clonotype came up a few times. The chain joins TRBV29-1 to TRBJ1-2; no clear D. Germline lookup yields CDR1 SQVTM and CDR2 ANQGSEA. Trimming took 4 bases from V and 2 from J, leaving 8 bases between them. This CDR3 is built from 12 residues. The CDR3 DNA reads TGCAGCGTTGGTATAGGGAACTATGGCTACACCTTC. Translating it yields CSVGIGNYGYTF.